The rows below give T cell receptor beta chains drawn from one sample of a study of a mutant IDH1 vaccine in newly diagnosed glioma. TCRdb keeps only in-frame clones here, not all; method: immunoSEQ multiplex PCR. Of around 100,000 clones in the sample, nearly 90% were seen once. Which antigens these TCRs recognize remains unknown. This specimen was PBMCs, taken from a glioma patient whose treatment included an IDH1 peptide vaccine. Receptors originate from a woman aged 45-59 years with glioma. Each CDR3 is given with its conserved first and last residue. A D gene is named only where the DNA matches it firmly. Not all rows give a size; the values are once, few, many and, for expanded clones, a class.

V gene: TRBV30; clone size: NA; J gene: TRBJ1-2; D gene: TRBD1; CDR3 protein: CAWTRTGENGYTF; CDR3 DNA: TGTGCCTGGACCAGGACAGGGGAGAATGGCTACACCTTC
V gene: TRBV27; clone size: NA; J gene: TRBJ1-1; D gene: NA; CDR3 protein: CASSGHLNTEAFF; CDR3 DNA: TGTGCCAGTTCGGGACACTTGAACACTGAAGCTTTCTTT
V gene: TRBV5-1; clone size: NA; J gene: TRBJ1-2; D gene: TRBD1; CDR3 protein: CASSLGGQEYGYTF; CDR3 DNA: TGCGCCAGCAGCTTGGGGGGACAGGAATATGGCTACACCTTC
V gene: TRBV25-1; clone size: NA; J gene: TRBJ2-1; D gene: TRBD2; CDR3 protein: CASSESLLLAGGYNEQFF; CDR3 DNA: TGTGCCAGCAGTGAATCCCTCCTGCTAGCGGGAGGGTACAATGAGCAGTTCTTC
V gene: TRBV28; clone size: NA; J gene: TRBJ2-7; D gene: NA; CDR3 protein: CASSFSAGSYEQYF; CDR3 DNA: TGTGCCAGCAGTTTTTCGGCAGGTTCCTACGAGCAGTACTTC
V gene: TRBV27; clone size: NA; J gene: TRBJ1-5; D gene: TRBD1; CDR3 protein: CASSPRPGQGTQPQHF; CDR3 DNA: TGTGCCAGCAGTCCTAGGCCGGGACAGGGAACTCAGCCCCAGCATTTT
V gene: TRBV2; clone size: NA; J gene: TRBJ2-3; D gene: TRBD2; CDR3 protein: CASSELAGGGTDTQYF; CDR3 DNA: TGTGCCAGCAGTGAACTAGCGGGAGGGGGCACAGATACGCAGTATTTT
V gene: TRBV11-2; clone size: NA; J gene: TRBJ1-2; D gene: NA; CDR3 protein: CASSLGLYGYTF; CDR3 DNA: TGTGCCAGCAGCTTAGGGTTGTATGGCTACACCTTC
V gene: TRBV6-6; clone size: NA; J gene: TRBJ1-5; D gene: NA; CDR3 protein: CASTVEKQPQHF; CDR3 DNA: TGTGCCAGCACTGTGGAGAAGCAGCCCCAGCATTTT
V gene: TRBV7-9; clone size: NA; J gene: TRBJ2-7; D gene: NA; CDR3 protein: CAGEEEYEQYF; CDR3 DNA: TGTGCTGGGGAGGAGGAGTACGAGCAGTACTTC
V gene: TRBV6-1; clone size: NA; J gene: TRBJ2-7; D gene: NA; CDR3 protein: CASSEGLLYEQYF; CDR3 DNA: TGTGCCAGCAGTGAAGGACTGCTCTACGAGCAGTACTTC
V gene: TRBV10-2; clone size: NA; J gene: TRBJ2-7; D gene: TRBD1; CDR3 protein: CASSEMGQGASEQYF; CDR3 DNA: TGCGCCAGCAGTGAGATGGGACAGGGGGCGTCCGAGCAGTACTTC
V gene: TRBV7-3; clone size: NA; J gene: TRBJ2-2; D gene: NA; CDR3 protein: CASSPYKGGELFF; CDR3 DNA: TGTGCCAGCAGCCCCTATAAGGGCGGGGAGCTGTTTTTT
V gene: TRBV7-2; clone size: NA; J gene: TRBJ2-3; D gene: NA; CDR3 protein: CASSFDAADTQYF; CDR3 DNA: TGTGCCAGCAGCTTCGACGCCGCAGATACGCAGTATTTT
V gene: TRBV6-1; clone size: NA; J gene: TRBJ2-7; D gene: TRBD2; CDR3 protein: CASSESPLAGATIPYEQYF; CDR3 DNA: TGTGCCAGCAGTGAAAGTCCCTTAGCGGGAGCCACCATTCCCTACGAGCAGTACTTC
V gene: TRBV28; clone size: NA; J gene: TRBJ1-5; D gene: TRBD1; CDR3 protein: CAAAVQGWRVGQPQHF; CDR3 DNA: TGTGCCGCCGCAGTACAGGGGTGGAGGGTTGGTCAGCCCCAGCATTTT
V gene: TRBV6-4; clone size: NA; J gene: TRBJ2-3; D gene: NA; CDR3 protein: CASSADVAASTDTQYF; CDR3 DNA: TGTGCCAGCAGTGCGGATGTGGCGGCCAGCACAGATACGCAGTATTTT
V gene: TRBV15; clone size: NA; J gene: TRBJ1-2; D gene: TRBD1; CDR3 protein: CATSRRQGQGYTF; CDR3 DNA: TGTGCCACCAGCAGGAGACAGGGACAAGGCTACACCTTC
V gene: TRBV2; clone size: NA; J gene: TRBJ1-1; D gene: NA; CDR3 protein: CASRQNTEAFF; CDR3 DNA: TGTGCCAGTCGACAGAACACTGAAGCTTTCTTT
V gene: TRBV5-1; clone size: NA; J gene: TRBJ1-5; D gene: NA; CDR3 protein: CASSFDSSDQPQHF; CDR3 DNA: TGCGCCAGCAGCTTTGATAGTAGCGATCAGCCCCAGCATTTT
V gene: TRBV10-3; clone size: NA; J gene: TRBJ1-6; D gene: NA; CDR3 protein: CAISEGGGSHNSPLHF; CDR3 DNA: TGTGCCATCAGTGAAGGGGGAGGGTCTCATAATTCACCCCTCCACTTT
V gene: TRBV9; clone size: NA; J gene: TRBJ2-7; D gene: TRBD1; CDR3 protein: CASSVTGAGYEQYF; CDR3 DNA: TGTGCCAGCAGCGTGACAGGGGCGGGGTACGAGCAGTACTTC
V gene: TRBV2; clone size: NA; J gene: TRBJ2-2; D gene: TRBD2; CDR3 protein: CASRDGLAGGRGTGELFF; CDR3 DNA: TGTGCCAGCAGGGATGGACTAGCGGGAGGGCGAGGCACCGGGGAGCTGTTTTTT
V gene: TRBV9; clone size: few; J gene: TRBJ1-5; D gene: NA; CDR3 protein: CASSQTYGSNQPQHF; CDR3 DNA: TGTGCCAGCAGCCAAACCTATGGTAGCAATCAGCCCCAGCATTTT
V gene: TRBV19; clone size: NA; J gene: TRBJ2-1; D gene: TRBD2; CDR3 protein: CASSISTSGAFNEQFF; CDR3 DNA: TGTGCCAGTAGTATATCGACTAGCGGGGCCTTCAATGAGCAGTTCTTC
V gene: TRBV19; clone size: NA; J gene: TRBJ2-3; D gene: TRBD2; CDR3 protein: CASSMAGTSATDTQYF; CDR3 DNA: TGTGCCAGTAGTATGGCCGGGACTAGCGCAACAGATACGCAGTATTTT
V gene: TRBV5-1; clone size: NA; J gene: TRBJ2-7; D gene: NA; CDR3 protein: CASSLSSYEQYF; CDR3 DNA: TGCGCCAGCAGCTTGAGCTCCTACGAGCAGTACTTC
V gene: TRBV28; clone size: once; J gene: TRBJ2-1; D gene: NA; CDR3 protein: CASSLLGKEQFF; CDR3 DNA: TGTGCCAGCAGTTTATTGGGAAAGGAGCAGTTCTTC
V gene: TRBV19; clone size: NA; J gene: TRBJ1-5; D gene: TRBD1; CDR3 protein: CASTILAGGDQPQHF; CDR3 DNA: TGTGCCAGTACCATCCTAGCAGGGGGCGATCAGCCCCAGCATTTT
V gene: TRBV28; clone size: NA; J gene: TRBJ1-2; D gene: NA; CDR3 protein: CASSFPPVSGYTF; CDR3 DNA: TGTGCCAGCAGTTTCCCACCCGTCTCTGGCTACACCTTC
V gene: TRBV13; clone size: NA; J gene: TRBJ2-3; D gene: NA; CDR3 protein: CASSPGGPPADTQYF; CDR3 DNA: TGTGCCAGCAGTCCCGGGGGGCCGCCGGCGGATACGCAGTATTTT
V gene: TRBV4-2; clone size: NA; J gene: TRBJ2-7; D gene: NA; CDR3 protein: CASSQGQPYEQYF; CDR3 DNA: TGTGCCAGCAGCCAAGGACAGCCCTACGAGCAGTACTTC
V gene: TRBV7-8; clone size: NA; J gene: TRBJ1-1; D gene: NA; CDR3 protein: CASSFDRWATEAFF; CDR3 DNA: TGTGCCAGCAGCTTCGATCGTTGGGCCACTGAAGCTTTCTTT
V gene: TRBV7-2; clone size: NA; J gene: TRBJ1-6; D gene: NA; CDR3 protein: CASTPSSSSPLHF; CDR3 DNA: TGTGCCAGCACCCCTAGTTCGAGTTCACCCCTCCACTTT
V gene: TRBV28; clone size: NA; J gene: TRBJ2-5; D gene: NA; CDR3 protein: CASSLQGAETQYF; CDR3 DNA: TGTGCCAGCAGTCTACAGGGCGCAGAGACCCAGTACTTC
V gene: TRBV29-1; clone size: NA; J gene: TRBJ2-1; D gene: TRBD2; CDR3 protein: CSVVGRGGEQFF; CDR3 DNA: TGCAGCGTTGTCGGGCGGGGGGGTGAGCAGTTCTTC
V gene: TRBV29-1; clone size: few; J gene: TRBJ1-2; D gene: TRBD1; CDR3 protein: CSAGQANYGYTF; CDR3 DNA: TGCAGCGCTGGACAGGCTAACTATGGCTACACCTTC
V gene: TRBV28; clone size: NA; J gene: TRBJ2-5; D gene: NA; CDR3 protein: CASSFGTFGLETQYF; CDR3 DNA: TGTGCCAGCAGTTTCGGGACATTCGGGCTCGAGACCCAGTACTTC
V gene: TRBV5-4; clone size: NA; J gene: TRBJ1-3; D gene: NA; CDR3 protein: CASSLQGPLGGNTIYF; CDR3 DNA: TGTGCCAGCAGCTTGCAGGGGCCCTTGGGTGGAAACACCATATATTTT
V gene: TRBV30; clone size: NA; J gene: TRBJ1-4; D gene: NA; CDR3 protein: CAWSVQPTNEKLFF; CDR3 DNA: TGTGCCTGGAGTGTACAGCCAACTAATGAAAAACTGTTTTTT
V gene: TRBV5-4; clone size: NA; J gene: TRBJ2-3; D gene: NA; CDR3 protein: CASRKDLATTDTQYF; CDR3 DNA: TGTGCCAGCCGGAAGGATCTAGCGACCACAGATACGCAGTATTTT
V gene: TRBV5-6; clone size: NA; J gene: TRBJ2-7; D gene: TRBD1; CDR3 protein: CASSVDRVHEQYF; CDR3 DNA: TGTGCCAGCAGCGTGGACAGGGTCCACGAGCAGTACTTC
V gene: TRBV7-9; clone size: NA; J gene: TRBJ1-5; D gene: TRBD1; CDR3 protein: CASSLGQGADQPQHF; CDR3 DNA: TGTGCCAGCAGCCTGGGGCAGGGGGCTGATCAGCCCCAGCATTTT
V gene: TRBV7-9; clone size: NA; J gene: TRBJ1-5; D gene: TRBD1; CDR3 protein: CASSLQRTGGRNQPQHF; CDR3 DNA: TGTGCCAGCAGCTTACAACGAACAGGGGGCCGCAATCAGCCCCAGCATTTT
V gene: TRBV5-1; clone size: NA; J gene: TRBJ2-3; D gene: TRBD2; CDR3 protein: CASSPGTSGYTDTQYF; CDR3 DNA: TGCGCCAGCAGCCCCGGGACTAGCGGTTACACAGATACGCAGTATTTT